Listed here are 32 T cell receptor beta chains from one sample, sequenced in a study of blood T cell repertoires in COVID-19. The table came from immunoSEQ multiplex PCR; TCRdb's copy has only in-frame clones and leaves some out. The table lists 90,000 or so clones, roughly 88% of them singletons. The material sequenced was peripheral blood. The receptors originated from a man at least 80 years old with acute or convalescent COVID-19.

V usage is TRBV19 and J usage is TRBJ1-1; possibly TRBD1 for D (6 bases). CDR3 size: 14 residues. Trimming shortened V by 5 bases and J by 0 bases, and 10 bases separated the two germline ends. CDR1 and CDR2 from the germline V gene are LNHDA and SQIVND (reference sequence). The CDR3 sequence is CASSLRGLNTEAFF. The CDR3 bases are TGTGCCAGTAGTCTTAGGGGGTTGAACACTGAAGCTTTCTTT.

The V and J genes are TRBV6-2 or TRBV6-3 and TRBJ2-7, with 7 positions matching TRBD1. V lost 5 bases, J lost 8 bases, and 12 bases stayed unmatched. This CDR3 has 14 residues. The germline V gene has CDR1 MNHEY and CDR2 SVGEGT. The CDR3 DNA reads as TGTGCCAGCAGTCCCGGGACAGTGGGCTTTAAGCAGTACTTC. This encodes CASSPGTVGFKQYF.

The rearrangement joins TRBV12-3 or TRBV12-4 to TRBJ1-6, with a tentative D call TRBD1 (6 bases). The CDR3 is 12 residues long. V lost 5 bases and J lost 10, with 9 bases in between. The CDR3 sequence: CASSPGQSPLHF. CDR3 DNA: TGTGCCAGCAGTCCCGGACAGTCACCCCTCCACTTT.

The chain has TRBV4-2 and TRBJ2-7; D ambiguous. Germline V gene data show CDR1 as LGHNA and CDR2 as YNFKEQ. This CDR3 contains 15 residues. Trimming removed 4 bases from V and 3 bases from J, with 16 bases in between. The CDR3 nucleotides read TGTGCCAGCAGCCCGGATCGACTGAATTTCTACGAGCAGTACTTC. As protein: CASSPDRLNFYEQYF.

The chain links TRBV24-1 to TRBJ2-1; 8 bases agree with TRBD2. J gave up 2 bases and V 4 bases, and 9 bases lay outside the gene matches. Germline values: CDR1 KGHDR, CDR2 SFDVKD. This CDR3 contains 17 residues. The CDR3 here is CATSDAVTSGPYNEQFF. DNA for the CDR3: TGTGCCACCAGTGACGCCGTCACTAGCGGCCCCTACAATGAGCAGTTCTTC.

The genes are TRBV6-5 and TRBJ1-1; possible D gene TRBD1, 6 bases. CDR3 size: 15 residues. Germline CDR1 and CDR2: MNHEY and SVGAGI. Trimming pared 5 bases from V and 4 bases from J, leaving 17 bases between. The CDR3 DNA reads TGTGCCAGCAGTCCCCCCGGGGGGCTGGGCACTGAAGCTTTCTTT. Protein product: CASSPPGGLGTEAFF.

Of note for this clone: The germline gene is not matched at one end of the junction; a read error may be the cause. The V and J genes are TRBV6-5 and TRBJ2-2; D is uncertain. The CDR3 covers 14 residues. The V gene's germline CDR1 is MNHEY and CDR2 SVGAGI. CDR3 DNA: TGTGCCAGCATTTACGTTACGAACACCGGGGAGCTGTTTTTT. Its translation: CASIYVTNTGELFF.

In its sample, this clone was seen a few times. Within the sample, other DNA sequences also encode this same CDR3. V gene TRBV19 combines with J gene TRBJ1-5, with D possibly matching TRBD1 (6 bases). The CDR3 covers 14 residues. CDR1 and CDR2 (germline): LNHDA, SQIVND (reference sequence). V dropped 6 bases and J dropped 2 bases, with 11 bases sitting between them. The CDR3 spells CASSHRERNQPQHF. The CDR3 region has the DNA TGTGCCAGTAGCCACAGGGAGCGCAATCAGCCCCAGCATTTT.

The rearrangement links TRBV5-5 to TRBJ1-5; TRBD1 matches 7 bases. The trim removed 4 bases at V and 2 bases at J, leaving 6 bases unmatched. Germline V gene data show CDR1 as SGHKS and CDR2 as YYEKEE (reference sequence). The CDR3 runs to 15 residues. The CDR3 loop reads CASSTGDFRNQPQHF. The CDR3 DNA reads TGTGCCAGCAGCACAGGGGATTTCCGCAATCAGCCCCAGCATTTT.

The chain has TRBV24-1 and TRBJ2-1; a possible D gene is TRBD1 (5 bases). The CDR3 is made up of 17 amino acids. Deletions cut 4 bases from V and 4 bases from J, with 19 bases between. Germline CDR1 KGHDR, CDR2 SFDVKD. For the CDR3, the DNA is TGTGCCACCAGTGACCTTACGACAGCAGGCCGGTACAATGAGCAGTTCTTC. Translating gives CATSDLTTAGRYNEQFF.

The J gene is TRBJ2-7, the V gene TRBV5-1; 8 nucleotides agree with TRBD1. The CDR3 runs to 14 residues. CDR1 is SGHRS, CDR2 YFSETQ, per germline. The ends lost 6 bases at V and 2 bases at J; junction bases unmatched: 7. This chain's CDR3 is CASKIGTGTYEQYF. The CDR3, as DNA: TGCGCCAGCAAAATAGGGACAGGAACCTACGAGCAGTACTTC.

The V and J genes are TRBV27 and TRBJ2-5; possible D gene TRBD2, 5 bases. V gave up 3 bases and J gave up 4 bases, with 6 bases separating them. Germline CDR1 and CDR2: MNHEY and SMNVEV (reference sequence). This CDR3 contains 12 residues. CDR3 sequence (DNA): TGTGCCAGCAGTTTCGCGGGAGAGACCCAGTACTTC. This codes for CASSFAGETQYF.

The chain is built from TRBV30 and TRBJ2-3, with TRBD2 matching 8 bases. The CDR3 is made up of 13 amino acids. Per germline, CDR1 GTSNPN and CDR2 SVGIG (reference sequence). V was clipped by 5 bases and J by 4 bases; unmatched bases: 5. For the CDR3, the DNA is TGTGCCTGGGCTCGGCGGGAGGCAGATACGCAGTATTTT. Encoded protein: CAWARREADTQYF.

This clone has only one observation. This chain joins TRBV27 and TRBJ2-7, with D perhaps TRBD2 (6 bases). Trimming left V 5 bases short and J 4 bases short, with 12 bases between. This CDR3 contains 13 residues. Germline V gene data show CDR1 as MNHEY and CDR2 as SMNVEV (reference sequence). The CDR3 DNA is TGTGCCAGCAGTCTTTCACGGGGGTACGAGCAGTACTTC. Amino acid sequence: CASSLSRGYEQYF.

V is TRBV27 and J is TRBJ2-7, with unresolved D. CDR1 is MNHEY, CDR2 SMNVEV, per germline (reference sequence). Trimming removed 5 bases at V and 2 bases at J, with 10 bases between. The length of the CDR3 is 13 residues. The CDR3 sequence is CASSPSVTYEQYF. DNA for the CDR3: TGTGCCAGCAGTCCCAGCGTAACCTACGAGCAGTACTTC.

The V and J genes are TRBV6-2 or TRBV6-3 and TRBJ1-2; perhaps TRBD1 as D (6 bases). This CDR3 has 16 amino acids. Germline V CDR1 and CDR2: MNHEY, SVGEGT. Trimming cost V 2 bases and J 4 bases, with 17 bases left between them. The CDR3 loop reads CASSYGRARGAYGYTF. The CDR3 DNA is TGTGCCAGCAGTTACGGAAGGGCCAGGGGCGCCTATGGCTACACCTTC.

This clone was counted a single time. The chain employs TRBV28 and TRBJ1-1; D ambiguous. This CDR3 is 14 amino acids long. Germline loops: CDR1 MDHEN, CDR2 SYDVKM. V lost 7 bases, J lost 9 bases, and 21 bases lay in between. The CDR3 sequence is CASTDQTRVRQAFF. In DNA, the CDR3 is TGTGCCAGCACTGACCAAACGAGGGTCCGACAAGCTTTCTTT.

The chain couples TRBV9 to TRBJ1-1; TRBD1 is a possible D gene (6 bases). This CDR3 contains 15 residues. Trimming stripped 0 bases from V and 6 bases from J, with 15 bases between. Germline CDR1 and CDR2: SGDLS and YYNGEE. CDR3 sequence reads: CASSVDGGQRAEAFF. CDR3 nucleotides: TGTGCCAGCAGCGTAGACGGGGGGCAGAGGGCTGAAGCTTTCTTT.

V is TRBV25-1 and J is TRBJ1-1, with D tentatively TRBD1 (5 bases). The length of the CDR3 is 15 residues. Germline V gives CDR1 MGHDK, CDR2 SYGVNS. V dropped 1 base and J dropped 1 base, with 10 bases sitting between them. CDR3 sequence (DNA): TGTGCCAGCAGTGAATTCGGGAGGGGGAACACTGAAGCTTTCTTT. This gives the protein CASSEFGRGNTEAFF.

The chain links TRBV11-2 to TRBJ1-4; a possible D gene is TRBD1 (6 bases). The V gene's germline CDR1 is SGHAT and CDR2 FQNNGV. This CDR3 spans 14 amino acids. Trimming cost V 6 bases and J 2 bases, with 10 bases left between them. CDR3 coding DNA: TGTGCCAGCAGGACAGGTCGCACTAATGAAAAACTGTTTTTT. It yields the protein CASRTGRTNEKLFF. The complete variable domain, with remaining parts taken from reference TRBV11-2 and TRBJ1-4, reads EAGVAQSPRYKIIEKRQSVAFWCNPISGHATLYWYQQILGQGPKLLIQFQNNGVVDDSQLPKDRFSAERLKGVDSTLKIQPAKLEDSAVYLCASRTGRTNEKLFFGSGTQLSVL.

This chain links TRBV7-9 with TRBJ1-2; the match to TRBD1 covers 7 bases. The length of the CDR3 is 15 residues. J lost 4 bases, V lost 3 bases, and 8 bases had no gene match. Germline V gene sequence: CDR1 SEHNR, CDR2 FQNEAQ (reference sequence). The CDR3 region has the DNA TGTGCCAGCAGCTTTAATCCGACAGGGTCCTATGGCTACACCTTC. It is translated as CASSFNPTGSYGYTF.

This sequence joins TRBV5-8 and TRBJ2-1; 14 bases map to TRBD2. The J segment lost 6 bases and the V segment lost 4 bases, leaving 3 bases of the junction unmatched. The CDR3 is 15 amino acids. CDR1 and CDR2 (germline): SGHTS, YDEGEE. This CDR3 reads CASSPGTSGSNEQFF. The CDR3 region has the DNA TGTGCCAGCAGCCCAGGGACTAGCGGGAGCAATGAGCAGTTCTTC.

The V and J genes are TRBV30 and TRBJ1-2; 7 nucleotides align to TRBD1. Germline V lookup: CDR1 GTSNPN, CDR2 SVGIG (reference sequence). This CDR3 contains 15 residues. V was clipped by 1 base and J by 4 bases; unmatched bases: 9. In DNA form, the CDR3 reads TGTGCCTGGAGTGACCCGGACAAGGGGGCCTATGGCTACACCTTC. Its translation is CAWSDPDKGAYGYTF. The full variable domain, its missing parts supplied by reference TRBV30 and TRBJ1-2, is SQTIHQWPATLVQPVGSPLSLECTVEGTSNPNLYWYRQAAGRGLQLLFYSVGIGQISSEVPQNLSASRPQDRQFILSSKKLLLSDSGFYLCAWSDPDKGAYGYTFGSGTRLTVV.

The chain joins TRBV3-1 (or the pseudogene TRBV3-2) to TRBJ1-2; 8 bases fit TRBD1. The CDR3 runs 15 residues. Germline CDR1 LGHDT, CDR2 YNNKEL (reference sequence). Unmatched junction bases numbered 8, after V lost 4 bases and J lost 4 bases. As DNA, the CDR3 is TGTGCCAGCAGCCGACCCTCGGACAGGGCCTATGGCTACACCTTC. Amino acids: CASSRPSDRAYGYTF.

This clone is a singleton in its sample. The chain carries TRBV5-6 and TRBJ2-1; D is uncertain. Germline V gives CDR1 SGHDT, CDR2 YYEEEE. This CDR3 is 16 amino acids long. Deletions cut 0 bases from V and 0 bases from J, with 10 bases between. CDR3 sequence reads: CASSLVTESSYNEQFF. CDR3 DNA sequence: TGTGCCAGCAGCTTGGTCACGGAGAGCTCCTACAATGAGCAGTTCTTC.

The gene calls are TRBV28 and TRBJ1-6; 11 positions match TRBD1. CDR1 and CDR2 from the germline V gene are MDHEN and SYDVKM. The J segment lost 10 bases and the V segment lost 5 bases, leaving 4 bases of the junction unmatched. The CDR3 extends over 14 amino acids. CDR3 sequence: CASSADRGLSPLHF. The DNA for the CDR3 is TGTGCCAGCAGTGCGGACAGGGGGCTCTCACCCCTCCACTTT.

The chain links TRBV19 to TRBJ1-3; D gene unclear. V gave up 3 bases and J gave up 0 bases, with 12 bases separating them. The germline CDR1 and CDR2 sequences are LNHDA and SQIVND (reference sequence). The CDR3 extends over 16 amino acids. The chain's CDR3 is CASSIQSIFSGNTIYF. The CDR3 DNA follows: TGTGCCAGTAGTATCCAGTCAATTTTCTCTGGAAACACCATATATTTT.

The chain employs TRBV19 and TRBJ2-1; perhaps TRBD2 as D (6 bases). The CDR3 loop spans 14 amino acids. The germline V and J ends were trimmed by 6 bases and 1 base, with 10 bases remaining between them. Germline V gene sequence: CDR1 LNHDA, CDR2 SQIVND (reference sequence). The DNA for the CDR3 is TGTGCCAGTAGACGGGACTTATCCTACAATGAGCAGTTCTTC. Its protein product is CASRRDLSYNEQFF. Combining the CDR3 with reference TRBV19 and TRBJ2-1 gives the whole variable domain DGGITQSPKYLFRKEGQNVTLSCEQNLNHDAMYWYRQDPGQGLRLIYYSQIVNDFQKGDIAEGYSVSREKKESFPLTVTSAQKNPTAFYLCASRRDLSYNEQFFGPGTRLTVL.

V gene TRBV7-2 combines with J gene TRBJ2-1, with 11 bases that match TRBD2. Germline V lookup: CDR1 SGHTA, CDR2 FQGNSA. There are 18 residues in the CDR3. V shed 2 bases, J shed 0 bases, and the junction held 6 bases outside the gene matches. The CDR3 here is CASSLRLAGGPSYNEQFF. CDR3 sequence (DNA): TGTGCCAGCAGCTTAAGATTAGCGGGGGGGCCCTCCTACAATGAGCAGTTCTTC.

V and J are TRBV18 and TRBJ2-7, with D tentatively TRBD2 (5 bases). The V gene lost 2 bases and the J gene lost 2 bases, with 16 bases spanning the gap. CDR1 and CDR2 from the germline V gene are KGHSH and LQKENI. The CDR3 is made up of 16 amino acids. CDR3 amino acids: CASSPSNLLAAYEQYF. The CDR3 bases are TGTGCCAGCTCACCATCAAACCTCCTAGCAGCCTACGAGCAGTACTTC.

The chain recombines TRBV14 with TRBJ1-1; D is perhaps TRBD1 (5 bases). V was pared by 5 bases and J by 2 bases, with 9 bases between. The CDR3 totals 13 residues. From germline, CDR1 is SGHDN and CDR2 FVKESK. CDR3 sequence: CASSAQGNTEAFF. The CDR3 coding sequence is TGTGCCAGCAGCGCTCAGGGTAACACTGAAGCTTTCTTT.

This chain connects TRBV6-6 to TRBJ1-6; TRBD1 agrees at 8 bases. The CDR3 totals 17 residues. Germline trimming cut 5 bases from V and 9 bases from J; bases unmatched to any gene: 15. From germline, CDR1 is MNHNY and CDR2 SVGAGI (reference sequence). CDR3 protein: CASSRDRGGQGGSPLHF. Written as DNA, the CDR3 is TGTGCCAGCAGTCGCGACAGGGGAGGGCAGGGTGGTTCACCCCTCCACTTT.